This T cell receptor beta chain was sequenced during a study of regulatory T cells in long-lasting Graves disease. Arm-PCR of CDR3 regions with iRepertoire HTBI primers generated TCR beta libraries. TCRdb processed the multiplex PCR reads anew with MiXCR; each CDR3 protein has one entry. Of approximately 440,000 distinct CDR3 sequences in the sample, 23% were seen once. The germline V gene encodes CDR1 SGHRS and CDR2 YFSETQ. The CDR3 has 14 amino acids. V shed 1 base and J 4 bases; nucleotides not matched to a gene: 5. Noted time point: persistent/refractory GD, antithyroid drugs over 5 years with positive TRAb. PBMC-extracted RNA yielded the TCR library.

The rearrangement uses TRBV5-1 and TRBJ2-7, with 7 bases fitting TRBD2. This TCR was recovered from a female donor with Graves disease. The sample here was peripheral blood mononuclear cells (PBMCs), taken when the disease was refractory, from a patient treated with antithyroid drugs. CDR3 loop: CASSLSGLQYEQYF. CDR3 in DNA: TGCGCCAGCAGCTTGTCGGGACTACAATACGAGCAGTACTTC.